This T cell receptor (beta chain) derives from a study of blood T cell dynamics during melanoma immunotherapy. Only in-frame clones appear in the TCRdb table, and some are missing; sequencing was by immunoSEQ multiplex PCR. The repertoire consists of about 8,500 clones, with roughly 77% occurring once and the leading ten covering less than 1.5%. General observations from the study: Whether repertoire-driving clones were melanoma-specific could not be determined.

Looked up from germline, CDR1 is SGHRS and CDR2 is YFSETQ. The CDR3 is 17 residues long. The time point is: pre-treatment baseline. At 12 weeks after first infusion, RECIST 1.1 defined response for most patients. Patients had no prior systemic cancer treatment, immunosuppressants or other active cancers. In regard to this clone: What it recognizes is unknown.

The rearrangement joins TRBV5-1 to TRBJ2-5, with a tentative D call TRBD2 (6 bases). The end of the DNA is better explained by TRBJ2-7, so the J call may be wrong. The sample was blood, taken from a patient treated with checkpoint blockade. The clonotype was recovered from a human donor with melanoma. CDR3 nucleotides: TGCGCCAGCAGCTTGAACGTTCGCGGGGCAGGGAATAGCGAGCAGTACTTC. Translated, it gives CASSLNVRGAGNSEQYF.